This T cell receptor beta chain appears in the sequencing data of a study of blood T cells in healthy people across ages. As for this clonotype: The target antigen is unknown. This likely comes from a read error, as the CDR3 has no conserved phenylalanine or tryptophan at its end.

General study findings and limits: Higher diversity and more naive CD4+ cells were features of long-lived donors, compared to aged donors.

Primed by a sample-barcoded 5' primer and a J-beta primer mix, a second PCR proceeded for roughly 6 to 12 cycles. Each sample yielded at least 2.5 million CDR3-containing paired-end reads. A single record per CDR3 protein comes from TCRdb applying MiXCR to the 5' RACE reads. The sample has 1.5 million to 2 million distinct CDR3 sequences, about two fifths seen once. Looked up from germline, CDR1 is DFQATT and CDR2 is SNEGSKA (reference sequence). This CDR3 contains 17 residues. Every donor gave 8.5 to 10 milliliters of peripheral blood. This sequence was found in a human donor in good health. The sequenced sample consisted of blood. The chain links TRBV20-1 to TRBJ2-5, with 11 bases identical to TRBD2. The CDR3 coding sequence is TGTAGTGCTAGCCCCATCCTAGCGGGGGGCAGTAGAGAGACCCAGTACTTA. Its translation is CSASPILAGGSRETQYL.